This T cell receptor beta chain originates from a study of OX40 agonist ivuxolimab in advanced cancers. The table came from immunoSEQ multiplex PCR; TCRdb's copy has only in-frame clones and leaves some out. The sample contains 25,000 to 35,000 clones, 81% of which appear only once. As concerns this clone: Antigen unknown.

Findings of the study overall: Clonal expansion in partial responders at 0.1-3.0 mg/kg ranked among the lowest.

The CDR3 covers 13 residues. The germline V and J ends were trimmed by 5 bases and 7 bases, with 14 bases remaining between them. Germline CDR1 SGHVS, CDR2 FQNEAQ. Specimen: CD4+ or CD8+ T cells sorted from blood, collected in a trial of the OX40 agonist ivuxolimab. The source of this sequence is an adult with an advanced solid tumor such as melanoma, head and neck, liver or kidney cancer. The rearrangement links TRBV7-8 to TRBJ2-5; tentative D call: TRBD2 (6 bases). The CDR3 sequence: CASSTTSSATQYF. CDR3 DNA sequence: TGTGCCAGCAGCACGACTAGTAGTGCGACCCAGTACTTC.